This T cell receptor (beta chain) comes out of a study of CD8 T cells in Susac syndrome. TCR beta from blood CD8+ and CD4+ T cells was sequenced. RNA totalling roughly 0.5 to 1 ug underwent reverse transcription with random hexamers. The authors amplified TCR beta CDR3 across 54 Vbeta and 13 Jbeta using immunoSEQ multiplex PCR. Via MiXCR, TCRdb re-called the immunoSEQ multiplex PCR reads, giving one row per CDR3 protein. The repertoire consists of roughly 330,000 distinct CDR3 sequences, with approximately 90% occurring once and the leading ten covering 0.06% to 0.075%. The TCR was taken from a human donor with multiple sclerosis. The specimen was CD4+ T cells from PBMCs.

CDR3 protein: CASSRQGVSYDEKLFF. CDR3 bases: TGTGCCAGCAGTAGGCAGGGGGTCTCATACGATGAAAAACTGTTTTTT. The V call is TRBV6-1, the J call TRBJ1-4, with 7 nucleotides matching TRBD1. The CDR3 runs 16 residues. Germline CDR1 and CDR2: MNHNS and SASEGT. V dropped 5 bases and J dropped 6; count of bases not matched to a gene: 12.